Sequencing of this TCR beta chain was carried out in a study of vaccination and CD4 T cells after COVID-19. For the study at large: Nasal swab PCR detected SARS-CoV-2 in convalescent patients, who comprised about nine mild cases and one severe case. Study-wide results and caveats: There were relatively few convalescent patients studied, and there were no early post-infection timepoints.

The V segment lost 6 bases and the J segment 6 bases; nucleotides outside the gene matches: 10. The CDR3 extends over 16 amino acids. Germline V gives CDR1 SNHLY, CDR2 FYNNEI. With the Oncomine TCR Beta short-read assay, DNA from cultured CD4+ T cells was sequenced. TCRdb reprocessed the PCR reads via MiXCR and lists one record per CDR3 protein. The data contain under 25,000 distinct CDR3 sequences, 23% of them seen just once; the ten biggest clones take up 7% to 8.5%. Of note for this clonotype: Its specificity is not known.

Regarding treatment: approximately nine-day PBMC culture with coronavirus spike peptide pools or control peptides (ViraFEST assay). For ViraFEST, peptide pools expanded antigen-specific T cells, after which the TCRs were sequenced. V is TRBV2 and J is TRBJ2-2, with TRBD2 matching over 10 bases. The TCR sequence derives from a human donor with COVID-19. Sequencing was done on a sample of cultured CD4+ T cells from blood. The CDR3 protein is CASRSGGAASAGELFF. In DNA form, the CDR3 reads TGTGCCAGCAGAAGCGGGGGGGCAGCCAGTGCCGGGGAGCTGTTTTTT.